A selection of T cell receptor beta chains follows, all from one sample in a study of a mutant IDH1 vaccine in newly diagnosed glioma. The table came from immunoSEQ multiplex PCR; TCRdb's copy has only in-frame clones and leaves some out. This sample has roughly 30,000 clones, with approximately 80% found just once. These TCRs' antigens remain unknown. This specimen consisted of PBMCs, obtained from a glioma patient whose treatment included an IDH1 peptide vaccine. These receptors came from a woman under 40 with glioma. CDR3s include the opening cysteine and the closing phenylalanine or tryptophan. A D gene is named only where the DNA matches it firmly. Size is omitted from some rows. Given values are once, few, many or a class for expanded clones.

TRBJ2-3 . TRBV6-5 . CATKGMGSTDTQYF TGTGCCACCAAAGGAATGGGTAGCACAGATACGCAGTATTTT
TRBJ1-6 TRBD1 TRBV30 few CAWGEGANSPLHF TGTGCCTGGGGGGAGGGGGCCAATTCACCCCTCCACTTT
TRBJ2-7 . TRBV6-5 . CASSYSAGTYEQYF TGTGCCAGCAGTTACTCGGCAGGGACCTACGAGCAGTACTTC
TRBJ1-2 . TRBV6-1 few CASRQGLYGYTF TGTGCCAGCAGACAGGGCCTCTATGGCTACACCTTC
TRBJ2-7 TRBD1 TRBV6-5 . CASSSPGQGAYEQYF TGTGCCAGCAGTTCACCGGGACAGGGGGCCTACGAGCAGTACTTC
TRBJ1-1 TRBD1 TRBV4-1 . CASSQDGTGDTEAFF TGCGCCAGCAGCCAAGATGGGACAGGGGACACTGAAGCTTTCTTT
TRBJ2-6 . TRBV6-5 . CASSYPRGPGANVLTF TGTGCCAGCAGTTACCCGAGAGGGCCTGGGGCCAACGTCCTGACTTTC
TRBJ1-6 TRBD1 TRBV7-6 . CASSPGQDNSPLHF TGTGCCAGCAGCCCAGGACAGGATAATTCACCCCTCCACTTT
TRBJ2-7 . TRBV6-1 . CASSEQRYEQYF TGTGCCAGCAGTGAACAGCGCTACGAGCAGTACTTC
TRBJ2-7 TRBD1 TRBV7-9 . CASSLASRTGVGEQYF TGTGCCAGCAGCTTAGCTTCCCGGACAGGGGTCGGCGAGCAGTACTTC
TRBJ2-5 . TRBV29-1 . CSVDSQETQYF TGCAGCGTTGACAGTCAAGAGACCCAGTACTTC
TRBJ1-2 TRBD1 TRBV9 . CASSGDRGHGYTF TGTGCCAGCAGCGGGGACAGGGGGCATGGCTACACCTTC
TRBJ2-3 . TRBV2 . CASSPLETSTDTQYF TGTGCCAGCAGCCCTCTAGAGACTAGCACAGATACGCAGTATTTT
TRBJ1-1 TRBD1 TRBV6-5 . CASSNRGGGEAFF TGTGCCAGCAGCAACAGGGGGGGTGGTGAAGCTTTCTTT
TRBJ2-7 . TRBV7-6 . CASSSSVNEQYF TGTGCCAGCAGCTCGAGTGTCAACGAGCAGTACTTC
TRBJ1-2 TRBD1 TRBV2 . CASSKKDRTTTYGYTF TGTGCCAGCAGTAAAAAGGACAGGACGACGACGTATGGCTACACCTTC
TRBJ1-2 . TRBV29-1 . CSVFSGFGYTF TGCAGCGTGTTTTCCGGGTTTGGCTACACCTTC
TRBJ2-7 . TRBV6-6 . CASSYLVGSGEQYF TGTGCCAGCAGTTACCTGGTTGGGTCCGGCGAGCAGTACTTC
TRBJ1-2 . TRBV5-6 . CASSFGQGYGYTF TGTGCCAGCAGCTTCGGGCAGGGCTATGGCTACACCTTC
TRBJ2-2 . TRBV5-1 . CASSTTLTPTNTGELFF TGCGCCAGCAGCACGACCCTTACACCGACGAACACCGGGGAGCTGTTTTTT
TRBJ2-7 TRBD2 TRBV7-6 . CASSLEVTSESQQYF TGTGCCAGCAGCTTAGAAGTGACTAGCGAGAGTCAGCAGTACTTC
TRBJ2-5 TRBD1 TRBV6-1 . CASNQGAALLETQYF TGTGCCAGCAACCAGGGGGCGGCCTTACTAGAGACCCAGTACTTC
TRBJ1-1 . TRBV6-5 . CASSYQTMNTEAFF TGTGCCAGCAGTTATCAGACGATGAACACTGAAGCTTTCTTT
TRBJ2-7 TRBD1 TRBV7-9 . CASSSTGGGEQYF TGTGCCAGCAGCTCAACAGGGGGCGGCGAGCAGTACTTC
TRBJ1-3 . TRBV6-6 . CASSLDSSGNTIYF TGTGCCAGCAGTTTGGACTCCTCTGGAAACACCATATATTTT
TRBJ2-1 . TRBV7-2 . CASERRIGNEQFF TGTGCCAGCGAGAGGAGAATTGGGAATGAGCAGTTCTTC
TRBJ2-3 . TRBV29-1 . CSVEGAMAGPNTQYF TGCAGCGTTGAAGGGGCCATGGCAGGGCCGAATACGCAGTATTTT
TRBJ1-4 TRBD1 TRBV5-1 . CASSLDLQGAQEKLFF TGCGCCAGCAGCTTGGACCTCCAGGGGGCCCAGGAAAAACTGTTTTTT
TRBJ1-2 . TRBV6-1 . CASSPRDVGYSYTF TGTGCCAGCAGCCCCCGGGACGTTGGTTACAGCTACACCTTC
TRBJ1-1 . TRBV4-1 . CASSQGENTEAFF TGCGCCAGCAGCCAAGGGGAGAACACTGAAGCTTTCTTT
TRBJ1-2 . TRBV10-3 few CASSGTAGGYTF TGTGCCAGCTCCGGGACGGCGGGAGGCTACACCTTC
TRBJ1-6 TRBD1 TRBV19 . CASTTTGEGSPLHF TGTGCCAGTACCACGACAGGGGAGGGCTCACCCCTCCACTTT
TRBJ1-2 . TRBV6-1 . CASRDNYGYTF TGTGCCAGCAGGGATAACTATGGCTACACCTTC
TRBJ1-5 . TRBV18 . CASSPWTTDQPQHF TGTGCCAGCTCACCATGGACAACCGATCAGCCCCAGCATTTT
TRBJ2-7 TRBD1 TRBV6-5 . CASSLTQGYEQYF TGTGCCAGCAGTTTGACACAGGGGTACGAGCAGTACTTC
TRBJ2-3 . TRBV9 . CASTGGRGTDTQYF TGTGCCAGCACAGGGGGGCGAGGCACAGATACGCAGTATTTT
TRBJ1-1 TRBD1 TRBV10-2 . CASSKTGGTEAFF TGCGCCAGCAGTAAAACAGGGGGAACTGAAGCTTTCTTT
TRBJ1-1 . TRBV6-1 . CASSVMNTEAFF TGTGCCAGCAGCGTAATGAACACTGAAGCTTTCTTT
TRBJ1-1 TRBD1 TRBV15 . CATSRKAGTEAEAFF TGTGCCACCAGCCGAAAAGCGGGGACAGAGGCTGAAGCTTTCTTT
TRBJ1-5 TRBD1 TRBV2 . CASRGTAINQPQHF TGTGCCAGCAGGGGGACAGCAATCAATCAGCCCCAGCATTTT
TRBJ1-2 . TRBV6-5 . CASSYEQATYGYTF TGTGCCAGCAGTTACGAACAGGCGACCTATGGCTACACCTTC